This TCR beta chain was sequenced for a study of T-cell reconstitution after alpha-beta-depleted transplantation in children. This clonotype was seen only a few times. The germline gives CDR1 SQVTM, CDR2 ANQGSEA. The CDR3 consists of 11 residues. Trimming cost V 0 bases and J 7 bases, with 6 bases left between them. Researchers prepared the TCRbeta library using unique molecular identifiers, the study reports. In TCRdb, the PCR reads were re-called with MiXCR into one record per CDR3 protein. This table has some 290,000 distinct CDR3 sequences, 9.9% appearing once. The specimen was PBMCs from the stem cell graft donor, collected from the stem cell graft. The receptor was derived from a human donor who donated a stem cell graft to a child with SCID. The chain employs TRBV29-1 and TRBJ1-2; D is uncertain. Written as DNA, the CDR3 is TGCAGCGTTGAAGACAGGCTTGGCTACACCTTC. This encodes CSVEDRLGYTF. Combining the CDR3 with reference TRBV29-1 and TRBJ1-2 gives the whole variable domain SAVISQKPSRDICQRGTSLTIQCQVDSQVTMMFWYRQQPGQSLTLIATANQGSEATYESGFVIDKFPISRPNLTFSTLTVSNMSPEDSSIYLCSVEDRLGYTFGSGTRLTVV.